Given below is one T cell receptor (beta chain) in context. The data originate from a study of technical replicates of blood from several donors. Here immunoSEQ multiplex PCR was the method, and the copy in TCRdb shows in-frame clones only, minus some. The table shows more than 75,000 clones, with roughly 94% occurring only once. Germline V gene data show CDR1 as PRHDT and CDR2 as FYEKMQ (reference sequence). This CDR3 has 13 residues. Trimming shortened V by 0 bases and J by 8 bases, and 10 bases separated the two germline ends. This TCR was sampled from a human donor in good health. The sequenced sample was T cells isolated from PBMCs. The rearrangement joins TRBV13 to TRBJ1-1; D not certain. The CDR3 nucleotides read TGTGCCAGCAGCTTAGGGTACGGTAAGGAAGCTTTCTTT. This encodes CASSLGYGKEAFF.